The 13 T cell receptor beta chains listed next were all sequenced from one sample in a study of T-cell reconstitution after alpha-beta-depleted transplantation in children. The TCRbeta library was prepared with unique molecular identifiers. MiXCR, applied by TCRdb to the PCR reads, yields one record per CDR3 protein. This table has approximately 500,000 distinct CDR3 sequences, 10% to 13% appearing once. The starting material was PBMCs, obtained before TCRalphabeta/CD19-depleted stem cell transplant. These receptors were collected from a child aged 2 to 9 with inherited bone marrow failure, due to receive a stem cell transplant.

This clonotype was picked up many times. The chain recombines TRBV12-3 or TRBV12-4 with TRBJ2-5; no definite D call. Trimming left V 6 bases short and J 7 bases short, with 12 bases between. CDR3 length: 12 amino acids. Here the CDR3 reads CASSNTLGTQYF. CDR3 in DNA: TGTGCCAGCAGCAACACGCTTGGGACCCAGTACTTC.

About this clonotype: A much larger clone is a single base away; this may be a read error. The CDR3 does not end in the conserved phenylalanine or tryptophan, so this is likely a read error. This chain uses TRBV5-5 with TRBJ2-1; tentatively, D is TRBD2 (6 bases). Germline V gene data show CDR1 as SGHKS and CDR2 as YYEKEE (reference sequence). The CDR3 runs 14 residues. V lost 4 bases and J 6 bases, leaving 14 bases between the germline ends. CDR3 sequence (DNA): TGTGCCAGCAGCCGCCTGCCGGGGGTCAATGAGCAGTTCCTC. Encoded protein: CASSRLPGVNEQFL.

This sequence joins TRBV27 and TRBJ1-3; D gene unclear. Looked up from germline, CDR1 is MNHEY and CDR2 is SMNVEV (reference sequence). V was cut by 0 bases and J by 0 bases, with 15 bases left in between. The CDR3 spans 18 residues. The CDR3 region is CASSLSIKGVASGNTIYF. The CDR3 DNA is TGTGCCAGCAGTTTATCGATAAAGGGAGTCGCCTCTGGAAACACCATATATTTT.

This rearrangement joins TRBV19 to TRBJ1-1; no clear D gene. The CDR3 extends over 15 amino acids. The germline gives CDR1 LNHDA, CDR2 SQIVND (reference sequence). Trimming stripped 0 bases from V and 1 base from J, with 9 bases between. CDR3 loop: CASSIEGTGNTEAFF. DNA of the CDR3: TGTGCCAGTAGTATAGAGGGAACGGGGAACACTGAAGCTTTCTTT.

This clonotype was recorded many times. This sequence joins TRBV28 and TRBJ2-1, with a tentative D call TRBD1 (5 bases). The CDR3 loop spans 14 amino acids. Germline loops: CDR1 MDHEN, CDR2 SYDVKM. The V gene lost 2 bases and the J gene lost 4 bases, with 9 bases spanning the gap. The CDR3 loop is CASSLGAVYNEQFF. The CDR3 DNA reads TGTGCCAGCAGTTTAGGGGCGGTATACAATGAGCAGTTCTTC.

The CDR3 DNA sequence: TGTGCCAGCAGTGAACTAGCGGGAGACAATGAGCAGTTCTTC. Protein sequence: CASSELAGDNEQFF. V is TRBV2 and J is TRBJ2-1; 10 bases agree with TRBD2. V shed 2 bases, J shed 5 bases, and the junction held 0 bases outside the gene matches. Germline V gene data show CDR1 as SNHLY and CDR2 as FYNNEI. There are 14 residues in the CDR3. The full variable domain, with the rest looked up from reference TRBV2 and TRBJ2-1, is EPEVTQTPSHQVTQMGQEVILRCVPISNHLYFYWYRQILGQKVEFLVSFYNNEISEKSEIFDDQFSVERPDGSNFTLKIRSTKLEDSAMYFCASSELAGDNEQFFGPGTRLTVL.

The chain employs TRBV27 and TRBJ2-2, with a weak D call TRBD1 (5 bases). The ends were cut back, 8 bases at V and 4 bases at J, with 8 bases in the middle. The CDR3 has 12 amino acids. Looked up from germline, CDR1 is MNHEY and CDR2 is SMNVEV (reference sequence). The chain's CDR3 is CASCTGTGELFF. DNA of the CDR3: TGTGCCAGCTGTACAGGCACCGGGGAGCTGTTTTTT.

The sample holds one count of this clonotype. This may stem from a read error, because a much larger clone lies one nucleotide away. The J gene is TRBJ2-7, the V gene TRBV3-1, with 7 nucleotides matching TRBD2. Germline CDR1 LGHDT, CDR2 YNNKEL (reference sequence). The CDR3 covers 14 residues. The CDR3 coding sequence is TGTGCCAGCAGCCAAGAGGGACTACTCTACGAGAAGTACTTC. Translating gives CASSQEGLLYEKYF.

This clonotype was observed many times. V is TRBV27 and J is TRBJ2-3; 8 bases align to TRBD2. This CDR3 contains 18 residues. The V gene's germline CDR1 is MNHEY and CDR2 SMNVEV (reference sequence). After removal of 5 bases from V and 0 bases from J, the junction contained 13 bases not matched to a gene. DNA of the CDR3: TGTGCCAGCAGTCCGCTAGAAAGACTAGCGCCAAGCACAGATACGCAGTATTTT. The encoded protein is CASSPLERLAPSTDTQYF.

This clonotype came up many times. J is TRBJ2-5 and V is TRBV4-1, with a tentative D call TRBD2 (5 bases). Trimming took 4 bases from V and 5 from J, leaving 14 bases between them. Germline CDR1 reads MGHRA; CDR2 reads YSYEKL. The CDR3 runs 14 residues. CDR3 in amino acids: CASSPIQRRETQYF. DNA of the CDR3: TGCGCCAGCAGCCCAATTCAGCGGCGGGAGACCCAGTACTTC.

The chain links TRBV5-6 to TRBJ2-7; D is possibly TRBD2 (5 bases). V was pared by 0 bases and J by 3 bases, with 13 bases between. The CDR3 is made up of 15 amino acids. The germline gives CDR1 SGHDT, CDR2 YYEEEE. The CDR3 DNA reads as TGTGCCAGCAGCTTGGCCTGGGAGCGATACTACGAGCAGTACTTC. Amino acid sequence: CASSLAWERYYEQYF.

The V gene is TRBV14, the J gene TRBJ2-5, with TRBD2 identical over 10 bases. Looked up from germline, CDR1 is SGHDN and CDR2 is FVKESK. V shed 1 base, J shed 4 bases, and the junction held 3 bases outside the gene matches. This CDR3 region has 15 residues. In DNA, the CDR3 is TGTGCCAGCAGCCAAGCTATAGCGGGAGGAGAGACCCAGTACTTC. Translating it yields CASSQAIAGGETQYF.

This clonotype was recorded many times. V and J are TRBV29-1 and TRBJ2-5; D unresolved. This CDR3 is 12 amino acids long. Germline loops: CDR1 SQVTM, CDR2 ANQGSEA. The V gene lost 0 bases and the J gene lost 5 bases, with 7 bases spanning the gap. In DNA form, the CDR3 reads TGCAGCGTTGAAGAGGGGTCCGAGACCCAGTACTTC. Translation gives CSVEEGSETQYF.